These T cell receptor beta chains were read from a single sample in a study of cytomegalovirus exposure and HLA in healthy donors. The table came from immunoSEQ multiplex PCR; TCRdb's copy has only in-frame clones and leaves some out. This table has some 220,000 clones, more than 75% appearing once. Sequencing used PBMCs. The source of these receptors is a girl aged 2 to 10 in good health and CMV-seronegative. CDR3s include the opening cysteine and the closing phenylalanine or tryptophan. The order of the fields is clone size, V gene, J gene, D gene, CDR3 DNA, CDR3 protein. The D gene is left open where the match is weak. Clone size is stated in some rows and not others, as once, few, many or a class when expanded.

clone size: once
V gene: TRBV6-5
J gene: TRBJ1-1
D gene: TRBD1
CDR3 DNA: TGTGCCAGCAGTTACACAGGGGGCTTGACTGAAGCTTTCTTT
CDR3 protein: CASSYTGGLTEAFF

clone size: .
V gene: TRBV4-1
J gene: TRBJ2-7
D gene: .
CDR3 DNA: TGCGCCAGCAGCCAGGGACCCAGGGGGACTGACGAGCAGTACTTC
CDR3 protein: CASSQGPRGTDEQYF

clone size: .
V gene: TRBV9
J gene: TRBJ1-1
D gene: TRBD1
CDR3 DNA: TGTGCCAGCAGCGACCCACAGGGGAAGAACACTGAAGCTTTCTTT
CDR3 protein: CASSDPQGKNTEAFF

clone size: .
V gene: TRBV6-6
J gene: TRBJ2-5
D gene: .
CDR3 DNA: TGTGCCAGCAGTCCGAGGGGGAGAGAGACCCAGTACTTC
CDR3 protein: CASSPRGRETQYF

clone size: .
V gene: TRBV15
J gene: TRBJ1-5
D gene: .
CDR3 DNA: TGTGCCACCAGCAGAGAGAGACAGCCAGCGCAAGATCAGCCCCAGCATTTT
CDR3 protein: CATSRERQPAQDQPQHF

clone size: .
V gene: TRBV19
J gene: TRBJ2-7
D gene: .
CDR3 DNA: TGTGCCAGTAGTATGAGGCAGGGTTCCTACGAGCAGTACTTC
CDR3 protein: CASSMRQGSYEQYF

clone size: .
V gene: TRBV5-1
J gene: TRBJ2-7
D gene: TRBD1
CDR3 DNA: TGCGCCAGCAGCCCTCACAGGGGGCCCTACGAGCAGTACTTC
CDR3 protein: CASSPHRGPYEQYF

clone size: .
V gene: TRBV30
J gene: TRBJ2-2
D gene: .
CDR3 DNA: TGTGCCTGGACCTTTACAATCGACAGCGACTTCACCGGGGAGCTGTTTTTT
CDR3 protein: CAWTFTIDSDFTGELFF

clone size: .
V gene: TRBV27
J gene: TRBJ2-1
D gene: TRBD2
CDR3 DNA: TGTGCCAGCAGCCGGAATCCTCGCGGGGGGTCATACTTGACCTACAATGAGCAGTTCTTC
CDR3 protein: CASSRNPRGGSYLTYNEQFF

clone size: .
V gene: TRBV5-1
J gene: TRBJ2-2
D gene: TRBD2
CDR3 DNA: TGCGCCAGCAGCTTGGCCGGGCTAGCGGGAGCCGGGGAGCTGTTTTTT
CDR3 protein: CASSLAGLAGAGELFF

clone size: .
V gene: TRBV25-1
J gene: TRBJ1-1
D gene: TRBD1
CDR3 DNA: TGTGCCAGCAGGAGGGACAGCTCCTTGATGAACACTGAAGCTTTCTTT
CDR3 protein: CASRRDSSLMNTEAFF

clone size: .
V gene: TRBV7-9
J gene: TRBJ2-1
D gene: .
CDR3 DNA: TGTGCCAGCAGCCGGACCGTAGCGTATGAGCAGTTCTTC
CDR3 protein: CASSRTVAYEQFF

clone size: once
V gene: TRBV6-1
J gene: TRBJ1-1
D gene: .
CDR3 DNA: TGTGCCAGCAGTTCCGAGGTTAACACTGAAGCTTTCTTT
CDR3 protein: CASSSEVNTEAFF

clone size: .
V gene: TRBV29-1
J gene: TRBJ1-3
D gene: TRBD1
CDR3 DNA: TGCAGCGTTGATAACAGGGGAGCTGGAAACACCATATATTTT
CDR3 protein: CSVDNRGAGNTIYF

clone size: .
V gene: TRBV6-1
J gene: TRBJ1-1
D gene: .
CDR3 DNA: TGTGCCACCCCTCGGGGGGAGAACACTGAAGCTTTCTTT
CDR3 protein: CATPRGENTEAFF

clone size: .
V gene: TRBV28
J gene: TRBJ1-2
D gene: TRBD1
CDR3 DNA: TGTGCCAGCACGGAGGGGGCCCTCGATGGCTACACCTTC
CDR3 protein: CASTEGALDGYTF

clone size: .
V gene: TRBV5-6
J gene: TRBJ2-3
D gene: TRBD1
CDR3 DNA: TGTGCCAGCAGCTTGGGAGGGACAGGGGGCACAGATACGCAGTATTTT
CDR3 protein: CASSLGGTGGTDTQYF

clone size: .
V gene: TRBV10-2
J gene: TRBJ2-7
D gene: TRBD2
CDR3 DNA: TGCGCCAGCAGTCCCCCCATGGCGGGAGGGCTCTACGAGCAGTACTTC
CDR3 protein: CASSPPMAGGLYEQYF

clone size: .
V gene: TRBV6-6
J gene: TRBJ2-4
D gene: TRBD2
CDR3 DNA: TGTGCCAGCAGTTCGAGTGGTAGCGGGGAAAAAAACATTCAGTACTTC
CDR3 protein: CASSSSGSGEKNIQYF

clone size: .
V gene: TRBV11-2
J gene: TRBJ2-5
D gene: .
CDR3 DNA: TGTGCCAGCAGCTTAGCTTACAGACAAGAGACCCAGTACTTC
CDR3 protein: CASSLAYRQETQYF

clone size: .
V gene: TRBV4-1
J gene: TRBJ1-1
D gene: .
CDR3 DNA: TGCGCCAGCAGCCAGGCTTTAACCACTGAAGCTTTCTTT
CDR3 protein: CASSQALTTEAFF

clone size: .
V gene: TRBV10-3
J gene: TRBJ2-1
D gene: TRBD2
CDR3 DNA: TGTGCCATCAGTCCACAGCGGGAGGACCACAATGAGCAGTTCTTC
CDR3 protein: CAISPQREDHNEQFF

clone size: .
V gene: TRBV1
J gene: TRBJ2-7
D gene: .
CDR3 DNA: TGCACCAGCAGCCAAGATCTTGTAGGAGGGAGGGCCGATGGTTACGAGCAGTACTTC
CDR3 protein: CTSSQDLVGGRADGYEQYF

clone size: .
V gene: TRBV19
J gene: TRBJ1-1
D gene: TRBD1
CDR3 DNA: TGTGCCAGTAGGACAGGGCGCACGGACACTGAAGCTTTCTTT
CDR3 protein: CASRTGRTDTEAFF

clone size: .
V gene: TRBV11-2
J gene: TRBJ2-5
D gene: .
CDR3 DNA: TGTGCCAGCAGCCAGACAAAGACAGGAAGGGAGACCCAGTACTTC
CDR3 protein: CASSQTKTGRETQYF

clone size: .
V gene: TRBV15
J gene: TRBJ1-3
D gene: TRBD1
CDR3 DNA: TGTGCCACCAGCAGAGATCGACTGACAGGGGTGAGAAACACCATATATTTT
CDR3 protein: CATSRDRLTGVRNTIYF